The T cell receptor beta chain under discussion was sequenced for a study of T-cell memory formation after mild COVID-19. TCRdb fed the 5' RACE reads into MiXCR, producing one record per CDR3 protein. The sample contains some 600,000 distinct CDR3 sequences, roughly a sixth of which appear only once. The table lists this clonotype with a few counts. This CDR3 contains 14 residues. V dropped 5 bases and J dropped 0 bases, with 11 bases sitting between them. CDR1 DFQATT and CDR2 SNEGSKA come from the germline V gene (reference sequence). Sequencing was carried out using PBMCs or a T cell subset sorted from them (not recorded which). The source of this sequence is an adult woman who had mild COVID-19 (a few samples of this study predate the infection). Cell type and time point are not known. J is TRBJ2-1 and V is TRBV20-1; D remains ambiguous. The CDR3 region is CSAPPPLSYNEQFF. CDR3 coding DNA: TGCAGTGCTCCCCCCCCTCTCTCCTACAATGAGCAGTTCTTC.